This T cell receptor beta chain originates from a study of regulatory T cells in long-lasting Graves disease. As to time point: newly diagnosed GD, antithyroid drugs for less than 3 months. Extracted PBMC RNA gave rise to the TCR library. This CDR3 comprises 14 residues. V was cut by 2 bases and J by 0 bases, with 7 bases left in between. CDR1 is SQVTM and CDR2 is ANQGSEA in the germline V gene. Researchers made TCR beta libraries by using iRepertoire HTBI primers and running Arm-PCR on CDR3 regions. TCRdb ran MiXCR on the multiplex PCR reads and lists one entry per CDR3 protein. The repertoire includes a few hundred thousand distinct CDR3 sequences, about a sixth of them detected once, and about a quarter sits in the top ten. These data are also associated with another study on T cells in Graves' hyperthyroidism and ophthalmopathy. Per that paper: A 13 V-J model separated ophthalmopathy from stable hyperthyroidism.

This specimen was peripheral blood mononuclear cells (PBMCs), taken at new diagnosis, from a patient treated with antithyroid drugs. This chain joins TRBV29-1 and TRBJ2-2; D gene unclear. This sequence originates from a woman aged 18-29 years with Graves disease. CDR3 residues: CSVECGSNTGELFF. The DNA for the CDR3 is TGCAGCGTTGAATGCGGATCGAACACCGGGGAGCTGTTTTTT.